Sequencing of this T cell receptor beta chain was carried out in a study of blood T cell repertoires in COVID-19. Whole-study context: Samples representing acute and convalescent COVID-19 were sourced from the United States, Italy and Spain.

Per the germline V gene, CDR1 is KGHSH and CDR2 is LQKENI. The germline V and J ends were trimmed by 3 bases and 2 bases, with 10 bases remaining between them. The CDR3 spans 15 residues. The repertoire was sequenced with immunoSEQ multiplex PCR; TCRdb's copy has only in-frame clones and lacks some. This table holds about 52,000 clones, around 91% found once. The receptor was derived from a human donor in a cohort sampled during active COVID-19. The rearrangement links TRBV18 to TRBJ2-2; TRBD1 is a possible D gene (6 bases). Source material: peripheral blood. The CDR3 coding sequence is TGTGCCAGCTCACCTGGACAGACCAACACCGGGGAGCTGTTTTTT. It codes for CASSPGQTNTGELFF.